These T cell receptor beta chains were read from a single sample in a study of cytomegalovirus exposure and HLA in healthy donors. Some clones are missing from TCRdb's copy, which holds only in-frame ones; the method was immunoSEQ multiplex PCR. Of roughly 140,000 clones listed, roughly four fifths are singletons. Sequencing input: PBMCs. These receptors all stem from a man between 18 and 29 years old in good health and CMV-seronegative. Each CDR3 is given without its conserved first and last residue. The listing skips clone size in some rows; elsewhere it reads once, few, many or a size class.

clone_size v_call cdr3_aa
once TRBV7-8 ASSLLPSRTDTQY
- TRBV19 ASSIDRDRGDPSYNEQF
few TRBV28 ATGNNEQF
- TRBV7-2 ASSGDRGGEQY
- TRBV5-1 ASSIPNWTPRTGNLGTQY
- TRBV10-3 AISGGNGEQY
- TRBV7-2 ASSLVPGGANEQF
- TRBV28 ASTTSGGVTEAF
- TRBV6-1 ASNGQGLDTQY
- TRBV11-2 ATRSGVLRTGELF